One sample yielded the 24 T cell receptor beta chains listed below, sequenced in a study of shared clonotypes between healthy human individuals. Sequencing was performed with immunoSEQ multiplex PCR; in TCRdb, only in-frame clones are kept and a portion is missing. The table includes around 1.9 million clones, roughly 91% detected once. CD45RO-negative, CCR7-selected cells formed the naive CD8 fraction, which excluded terminally differentiated effector memory CD45RA+ cells. Sequences were obtained from naive CD8+ T cells from PBMCs. These receptors came from a man aged 18 to 29 in good health. Some clones in this sample may be carry-over from other donors' samples.

With regard to this clone: This specimen includes other DNA sequences encoding the same CDR3. This chain connects TRBV6-5 to TRBJ1-1; no reliable D call. CDR1 MNHEY and CDR2 SVGAGI come from the germline V gene. Trimming cost V 2 bases and J 2 bases, with 6 bases left between them. The CDR3 is 13 residues long. The CDR3 loop is CASSYGPNTEAFF. The CDR3 DNA reads TGTGCCAGCAGTTACGGGCCTAACACTGAAGCTTTCTTT.

As for this clone: Other DNA sequences within the sample encode an identical CDR3. The rearrangement uses TRBV28 and TRBJ1-5; D might be TRBD1 (6 bases). Germline V gives CDR1 MDHEN, CDR2 SYDVKM. The CDR3 length is 14 residues. Trimming stripped 5 bases from V and 2 bases from J, with 10 bases between. The CDR3 nucleotides read TGTGCCAGCAGTCCCCGACAGGGCAATCAGCCCCAGCATTTT. It codes for CASSPRQGNQPQHF.

The chain links TRBV4-3 to TRBJ2-7, with D perhaps given as TRBD1 or TRBD2 (5 bases each). In germline, CDR1 is LGHNA, CDR2 YSLEER. V lost 2 bases and J lost 2, with 16 bases in between. The CDR3 spans 16 residues. This CDR3 reads CASSQHRDPNPYEQYF. The CDR3 coding sequence is TGCGCCAGCAGCCAACACCGGGACCCTAACCCCTACGAGCAGTACTTC.

The chain's CDR3 is CASSSEQGVGEQFF. CDR3 coding DNA: TGTGCCAGCAGCTCGGAACAGGGGGTTGGCGAGCAGTTCTTC. The chain uses TRBV7-8 and TRBJ2-1, with 8 positions matching TRBD1. Trimming cost V 4 bases and J 10 bases; bases outside gene matches: 9. Germline lookup yields CDR1 SGHVS and CDR2 FQNEAQ. The CDR3 is made up of 14 amino acids.

Concerning this clone: The same CDR3 can be traced to other DNA sequences in this sample. In DNA form, the CDR3 reads TGCGCCAGCAGCCAAGGGCTAGCGGGTTTCAATGAGCAGTTCTTC. The encoded protein is CASSQGLAGFNEQFF. This chain joins TRBV4-3 and TRBJ2-1; 8 bases agree with TRBD2. The CDR3 totals 15 residues. Per the germline V gene, CDR1 is LGHNA and CDR2 is YSLEER. The junction had 5 bases not matched to a gene; V was cut back by 1 base and J by 6 bases.

The V and J genes are TRBV10-3 and TRBJ2-7, with 8 bases aligning to TRBD1. There are 13 residues in the CDR3. Germline assignment: CDR1 ENHRY and CDR2 SYGVKD. V gave up 2 bases and J gave up 6 bases; unmatched junction bases: 3. This CDR3 is CAISEPTGGEQYF. CDR3 sequence (DNA): TGTGCCATCAGTGAGCCAACAGGGGGCGAGCAGTACTTC.

This sequence joins TRBV27 and TRBJ2-7; weak D call: TRBD2 (5 bases). This CDR3 is built from 14 residues. V was clipped by 6 bases and J by 3 bases, with 15 bases between them. Germline V gives CDR1 MNHEY, CDR2 SMNVEV (reference sequence). The CDR3 sequence is CASSFRAANYEQYF. CDR3 coding DNA: TGTGCCAGCAGCTTCCGAGCGGCTAACTACGAGCAGTACTTC.

The chain has TRBV5-1 and TRBJ2-4; D is perhaps TRBD1 or TRBD2 (5 bases each). The CDR3 is 17 amino acids. Germline CDR1 SGHRS, CDR2 YFSETQ. V lost 4 bases and J lost 6, with 23 bases in between. DNA for the CDR3: TGCGCCAGCAGCCAGGGCACTGTGAGGGGCTTCGTAAACATTCAGTACTTC. It specifies CASSQGTVRGFVNIQYF.

The chain couples TRBV5-4 to TRBJ1-1; D call uncertain. This CDR3 is built from 14 residues. V lost 2 bases to trimming and J lost 6 bases, with 14 bases between them. Germline CDR1 SGHNT, CDR2 YYREEE (reference sequence). CDR3 coding DNA: TGTGCCAGCAGCTTCCGGACGAGGAGGGCTGAAGCTTTCTTT. Translation: CASSFRTRRAEAFF.

The rearrangement links TRBV6-5 to TRBJ2-2, with 7 bases aligning to TRBD2. The CDR3 is made up of 14 amino acids. Looked up from germline, CDR1 is MNHEY and CDR2 is SVGAGI. Trimming at V came to 2 bases and at J to 7 bases, leaving 4 bases not matched to a gene. The CDR3 reads CASSYGLGHGELFF. The CDR3 DNA is TGTGCCAGCAGTTACGGACTAGGACACGGGGAGCTGTTTTTT.

The chain uses TRBV7-9 and TRBJ2-7; 9 nucleotides align to TRBD1. Losses at the gene ends were 5 bases for V and 5 bases for J; bases not matched to a gene: 4. Germline-derived CDR1 and CDR2 are SEHNR and FQNEAQ (reference sequence). The CDR3 sequence is 13 residues long. As DNA, the CDR3 is TGTGCCAGCAGCGAGGACAGGGGTCACGAGCAGTACTTC. This gives the protein CASSEDRGHEQYF.

This chain uses TRBV19 with TRBJ1-5; D is uncertain. V lost 5 bases, J lost 6 bases, and 11 bases lay in between. There are 13 residues in the CDR3. Germline CDR1 and CDR2: LNHDA and SQIVND (reference sequence). CDR3 protein: CASSDSVSQPQHF. The CDR3 bases are TGTGCCAGTAGTGATAGCGTTTCTCAGCCCCAGCATTTT.

The sample holds a few counts of this clone. In DNA form, the CDR3 reads TGTGCCAGCAGCCACCCGGGCGTCGCATTGAACACTGAAGCTTTCTTT. Translation: CASSHPGVALNTEAFF. The chain combines TRBV28 with TRBJ1-1; D gene uncertain. Germline-derived CDR1 and CDR2 are MDHEN and SYDVKM. V gave up 6 bases and J gave up 0 bases, with 17 bases separating them. This CDR3 spans 16 amino acids.

This chain joins TRBV7-9 and TRBJ2-7; no definite D call. The CDR3 runs to 12 residues. Trimming removed 5 bases from V and 7 bases from J, with 12 bases in between. Germline V lookup: CDR1 SEHNR, CDR2 FQNEAQ (reference sequence). In DNA form, the CDR3 reads TGTGCCAGCAGCGTTTCCCCGCTGGAGCAGTACTTC. Amino acid sequence: CASSVSPLEQYF.

The chain employs TRBV28 and TRBJ2-7, with D tentatively TRBD2 (5 bases). The CDR3 loop spans 14 amino acids. CDR1 and CDR2 from the germline V gene are MDHEN and SYDVKM. V was shortened by 5 bases and J by 3 bases, with 14 bases between the two germline ends. CDR3 DNA: TGTGCCAGCAGTCACCCGGAGAGGGTCTACGAGCAGTACTTC. This translates into CASSHPERVYEQYF.

The V and J genes are TRBV12-5 and TRBJ2-1; 15 nucleotides agree with TRBD2. The CDR3 totals 16 residues. J was trimmed by 6 bases and V by 9 bases; bases with no gene match: 9. Germline assignment: CDR1 LGHNT and CDR2 FRNRAP. The CDR3 protein is CASGGTSGRKANEQFF. The CDR3 DNA is TGTGCTAGCGGGGGGACTAGCGGGAGGAAAGCCAATGAGCAGTTCTTC.

This chain joins TRBV28 and TRBJ2-7, with TRBD2 as a possible D gene (6 bases). V was cut by 1 base and J by 4 bases, with 11 bases left in between. The CDR3 contains 14 residues. The germline V gene has CDR1 MDHEN and CDR2 SYDVKM. The CDR3 is CASSLLRELYEQYF. As DNA, the CDR3 is TGTGCCAGCAGTTTATTACGGGAGTTATACGAGCAGTACTTC. Variable domain in full (rest from reference TRBV28 and TRBJ2-7): DVKVTQSSRYLVKRTGEKVFLECVQDMDHENMFWYRQDPGLGLRLIYFSYDVKMKEKGDIPEGYSVSREKKERFSLILESASTNQTSMYLCASSLLRELYEQYFGPGTRLTVT.

This clone occurred once. In nucleotides, the CDR3 is TGTGCCAGCAGTGTGGCCCCAACAGGCACAGATACGCAGTATTTT. This codes for CASSVAPTGTDTQYF. The V call is TRBV2, the J call TRBJ2-3; D not resolved. There are 15 residues in the CDR3. V lost 4 bases, J lost 1 base, and 12 bases lay in between. Germline CDR1 and CDR2: SNHLY and FYNNEI. Complete variable domain (other parts from reference TRBV2 and TRBJ2-3): EPEVTQTPSHQVTQMGQEVILRCVPISNHLYFYWYRQILGQKVEFLVSFYNNEISEKSEIFDDQFSVERPDGSNFTLKIRSTKLEDSAMYFCASSVAPTGTDTQYFGPGTRLTVL.

The genes are TRBV13 and TRBJ2-3; 8 nucleotides line up with TRBD2. V gave up 7 bases and J gave up 5 bases; unmatched junction bases: 11. This CDR3 region has 15 residues. Germline values: CDR1 PRHDT, CDR2 FYEKMQ (reference sequence). CDR3: CASNMGLREGDTQYF. CDR3 coding DNA: TGTGCCAGCAACATGGGACTACGGGAGGGAGATACGCAGTATTTT.

The J gene is TRBJ2-5, the V gene TRBV11-2, with 13 bases aligning to TRBD2. This CDR3 contains 18 residues. The V gene end was trimmed by 5 bases and the J gene end by 1 base; junction bases not matched to a gene: 10. Germline loops: CDR1 SGHAT, CDR2 FQNNGV. CDR3 bases: TGTGCCAGCAGCCACGGACTAGCGGGAGTGGGGGGCCAAGAGACCCAGTACTTC. This encodes CASSHGLAGVGGQETQYF.

The chain has TRBV11-2 and TRBJ1-3; D is perhaps TRBD1 (6 bases). Trimming pared 1 base from V and 0 bases from J, leaving 13 bases between. Germline CDR1 SGHAT, CDR2 FQNNGV. CDR3 length: 17 residues. In nucleotides, the CDR3 is TGTGCCAGCAGCTTAGGCGGGACACTGTTCTCTGGAAACACCATATATTTT. Its protein product is CASSLGGTLFSGNTIYF.

The V call is TRBV19, the J call TRBJ1-5; D remains ambiguous. V was cut by 10 bases and J by 1 base, with 17 bases left in between. This CDR3 contains 15 residues. Germline-derived CDR1 and CDR2 are LNHDA and SQIVND (reference sequence). CDR3 sequence reads: CAIQPSLGSNQPQHF. CDR3 DNA sequence: TGTGCCATCCAGCCAAGTCTCGGGAGCAATCAGCCCCAGCATTTT.

The gene calls are TRBV27 and TRBJ2-3; the D is unclear. CDR1 is MNHEY, CDR2 SMNVEV, per germline (reference sequence). The CDR3 length is 15 residues. Trimming took off 1 base at V and 2 bases at J, with 10 bases between the two ends. The DNA of the CDR3 is TGTGCCAGCAGTTTATTTCCAGGAAACACAGATACGCAGTATTTT. Translation: CASSLFPGNTDTQYF.

The CDR3 loop is CASSHRDGMNTEAFF. DNA of the CDR3: TGTGCCAGCAGCCACCGGGACGGGATGAACACTGAAGCTTTCTTT. The chain employs TRBV14 and TRBJ1-1, with a possible D match to TRBD1 (5 bases). Germline V gives CDR1 SGHDN, CDR2 FVKESK. Trimming stripped 3 bases from V and 0 bases from J, with 11 bases between. This CDR3 region has 15 residues.